These 31 T cell receptor beta chains originate from one sample sequenced in a study of blood T cell repertoires in COVID-19 (dated by TCRdb to 2018 to 2020). The library came from the immunoSEQ multiplex PCR assay. TCRdb took this table from immuneACCESS and kept in-frame rearrangements with V and J called. Such tables lack part of the clones; where checked against another copy, unresolved V genes explain under half of the gap, and the rest is unexplained. The sample yields some 200,000 clones; about 80% were counted once. The ten largest account for 2.6% of the sample. Sequenced: peripheral blood. These receptors originate from a human donor with acute or convalescent COVID-19. The donor label of this sample is uncertain.

The chain couples TRBV19 to TRBJ2-2, with unresolved D. CDR3 length equals 15 residues. Trimming took 0 bases from V and 2 from J, leaving 7 bases between them. From germline, CDR1 is LNHDA and CDR2 SQIVND (reference sequence). CDR3 amino acids: CASSIDRSNTGELFF. CDR3 nucleotide sequence: TGTGCCAGTAGTATAGACAGGTCAAACACCGGGGAGCTGTTTTTT.

This chain uses TRBV19 with TRBJ2-1; TRBD2 matches at 14 bases. The CDR3 has 16 residues. V gave up 4 bases and J gave up 6 bases; unmatched junction bases: 5. Germline loops: CDR1 LNHDA, CDR2 SQIVND (reference sequence). The CDR3 loop reads CASSRTSGGISNEQFF. CDR3 bases: TGTGCCAGTAGTAGGACTAGCGGGGGGATTAGCAATGAGCAGTTCTTC.

This clone was observed a few times. This rearrangement joins TRBV4-1 to TRBJ2-1; D not resolved. This CDR3 is built from 15 residues. From germline, CDR1 is MGHRA and CDR2 YSYEKL. Trimming took 0 bases from V and 1 from J, leaving 7 bases between them. The CDR3 sequence: CASSQDPGSYNEQFF. As DNA, the CDR3 is TGCGCCAGCAGCCAAGATCCCGGGTCCTACAATGAGCAGTTCTTC.

The chain combines TRBV25-1 with TRBJ2-7; TRBD1 aligns across 11 bases. V was pared by 10 bases and J by 2 bases, with 4 bases of the junction left unmatched. Per germline, CDR1 MGHDK and CDR2 SYGVNS. This CDR3 comprises 13 residues. Written as DNA, the CDR3 is TGTGCCATGGGGGGACAGGGGGCCTACGAGCAGTACTTC. Amino acid sequence: CAMGGQGAYEQYF.

The sample holds one count of this clone. This chain links TRBV28 with TRBJ2-7, with 8 nucleotides matching TRBD1. With 6 bases clipped from V and 0 bases from J, the junction kept 7 bases outside the gene matches. Germline CDR1 MDHEN, CDR2 SYDVKM. This CDR3 has 15 amino acids. The CDR3 nucleotides are TGTGCCAGCAGGCCAACGGACAGGGTCTCCTACGAGCAGTACTTC. This gives the protein CASRPTDRVSYEQYF. The full variable domain, with the rest looked up from reference TRBV28 and TRBJ2-7, is DVKVTQSSRYLVKRTGEKVFLECVQDMDHENMFWYRQDPGLGLRLIYFSYDVKMKEKGDIPEGYSVSREKKERFSLILESASTNQTSMYLCASRPTDRVSYEQYFGPGTRLTVT.

The DNA of the CDR3 is TGTGCCAGCAGCTTAGGTGGACAGGGGGAAGAGACCCAGTACTTC. Its translation is CASSLGGQGEETQYF. V and J are TRBV7-7 and TRBJ2-5, with TRBD1 matching 10 bases. After removal of 1 base from V and 3 bases from J, the junction contained 2 bases not matched to a gene. This CDR3 has 15 residues. Germline V gene lookup returns CDR1 SSHAT and CDR2 FNYEAQ (reference sequence).

The V and J genes are TRBV19 and TRBJ1-3; 7 nucleotides align to TRBD1. The CDR3 is 15 residues long. V shed 6 bases and J 0 bases; nucleotides not matched to a gene: 5. Per the germline V gene, CDR1 is LNHDA and CDR2 is SQIVND (reference sequence). CDR3 protein: CASSLDRSSGNTIYF. CDR3 nucleotide sequence: TGTGCCAGTAGCCTGGACAGGTCCTCTGGAAACACCATATATTTT.

The J gene is TRBJ1-6, the V gene TRBV4-1; D not certain. Germline V gives CDR1 MGHRA, CDR2 YSYEKL. This CDR3 region has 15 residues. Trimming stripped 2 bases from V and 6 bases from J, with 11 bases between. In DNA form, the CDR3 reads TGCGCCAGCAGCCAAAGCGGAGGTCTTAATTCACCCCTCCACTTT. It translates to CASSQSGGLNSPLHF.

A few counts support this clone. This rearrangement joins TRBV28 to TRBJ2-3; the match to TRBD1 covers 9 bases. The CDR3 has 16 amino acids. Per the germline V gene, CDR1 is MDHEN and CDR2 is SYDVKM. Trimming removed 2 bases from V and 3 bases from J; junction bases left unmatched: 6. CDR3 residues: CASSLTGTGSTDTQYF. For the CDR3, the DNA is TGTGCCAGCAGTTTAACCGGGACAGGGTCGACAGATACGCAGTATTTT.

This clone was seen more than once but under ten times. The gene calls are TRBV27 and TRBJ1-2, with 9 bases fitting TRBD1. Germline assignment: CDR1 MNHEY and CDR2 SMNVEV (reference sequence). Unmatched junction bases numbered 22, after V lost 3 bases and J lost 8 bases. The CDR3 contains 19 residues. The CDR3 bases are TGTGCCAGCAGTTTCCTCAATTCTGGGACAGGGATGCCATTAAGGGGCTACACCTTC. Amino acid sequence: CASSFLNSGTGMPLRGYTF.

V gene TRBV7-9 combines with J gene TRBJ1-4, with TRBD1 as a possible D gene (5 bases). Trimming pared 5 bases from V and 4 bases from J, leaving 17 bases between. Germline values: CDR1 SEHNR, CDR2 FQNEAQ (reference sequence). The CDR3 extends over 16 amino acids. CDR3 sequence: CASSPGAGLVNEKLFF. CDR3 DNA: TGTGCCAGCAGCCCAGGCGCAGGGCTGGTTAATGAAAAACTGTTTTTT.

The chain combines TRBV28 with TRBJ1-5, with 12 bases that match TRBD1. Germline CDR1 is MDHEN and CDR2 is SYDVKM. The junction had 14 bases not matched to a gene; V was cut back by 8 bases and J by 0 bases. The CDR3 has 19 residues. For the CDR3, the DNA is TGTGCCAGCTGCCAACCGGGACAGGGGGCGGGGTATAGCAATCAGCCCCAGCATTTT. As protein: CASCQPGQGAGYSNQPQHF.

The chain employs TRBV5-6 and TRBJ1-2; possible D gene TRBD1, 5 bases. This CDR3 is 14 amino acids long. Germline V gene data show CDR1 as SGHDT and CDR2 as YYEEEE. V lost 3 bases and J 8 bases, leaving 17 bases between the germline ends. CDR3 DNA: TGTGCCAGCAGCTCACCTGCGGGGGTGGGCGGCTACACCTTC. Translation gives CASSSPAGVGGYTF. Filled out from reference TRBV5-6 and TRBJ1-2, the complete variable domain reads DAGVTQSPTHLIKTRGQQVTLRCSPKSGHDTVSWYQQALGQGPQFIFQYYEEEERQRGNFPDRFSGHQFPNYSSELNVNALLLGDSALYLCASSSPAGVGGYTFGSGTRLTVV.

This sequence joins TRBV3-1 (or the pseudogene TRBV3-2) and TRBJ2-1; 10 nucleotides match TRBD2. Trimming cost V 3 bases and J 7 bases; bases outside gene matches: 6. The CDR3 sequence is 15 residues long. Germline lookup yields CDR1 LGHDT and CDR2 YNNKEL (reference sequence). The CDR3, as DNA: TGTGCCAGCAGCCAGTCTAGCGGGAGAGGGAATGAGCAGTTCTTC. As protein: CASSQSSGRGNEQFF.

V and J are TRBV2 and TRBJ2-7; D is possibly TRBD2 (7 bases). Germline loops: CDR1 SNHLY, CDR2 FYNNEI. The V and J ends lost 7 bases and 2 bases respectively, with 15 bases between them. This CDR3 spans 14 amino acids. This chain's CDR3 is CASKVGGATYEQYF. CDR3 nucleotide sequence: TGTGCCAGCAAGGTTGGGGGGGCGACCTACGAGCAGTACTTC.

V usage is TRBV5-1 and J usage is TRBJ2-6, with D perhaps matching TRBD1 (6 bases). Germline values: CDR1 SGHRS, CDR2 YFSETQ. V was clipped by 4 bases and J by 0 bases, with 17 bases between them. The CDR3 runs 18 residues. Here the CDR3 reads CASSLGVTGRSGANVLTF. The CDR3 DNA reads TGCGCCAGCAGCCTGGGGGTGACAGGACGCTCTGGGGCCAACGTCCTGACTTTC.

This clone was counted between two and nine times. The DNA of the CDR3 is TGCGCCAGCAGCTTGGCAGGACAGGCCTCACCCCTCCACTTT. It translates to CASSLAGQASPLHF. The chain is built from TRBV5-1 and TRBJ1-6, with TRBD1 matching over 7 bases. Trimming cost V 0 bases and J 10 bases; bases outside gene matches: 4. CDR3 length equals 14 residues. Germline V gene lookup returns CDR1 SGHRS and CDR2 YFSETQ. The full variable domain, with the rest looked up from reference TRBV5-1 and TRBJ1-6, is KAGVTQTPRYLIKTRGQQVTLSCSPISGHRSVSWYQQTPGQGLQFLFEYFSETQRNKGNFPGRFSGRQFSNSRSEMNVSTLELGDSALYLCASSLAGQASPLHFGNGTRLTVT.

The chain is built from TRBV7-3 and TRBJ1-5; 7 bases align to TRBD1. J gave up 7 bases and V 4 bases, and 10 bases lay outside the gene matches. The CDR3 runs to 15 residues. CDR1 SGHTA and CDR2 FQGTGA come from the germline V gene. The CDR3 DNA is TGTGCCAGCAGCTCGATGGGACAGAAGGACCAGCCCCAGCATTTT. Translated: CASSSMGQKDQPQHF.

The genes are TRBV5-1 and TRBJ2-3; the match to TRBD2 covers 11 bases. Trimming at V came to 0 bases and at J to 1 base, leaving 4 bases not matched to a gene. This CDR3 region has 17 residues. Germline CDR1 SGHRS, CDR2 YFSETQ. In nucleotides, the CDR3 is TGCGCCAGCAGCTTGGTACCTAGCGGGAGGCGCACAGATACGCAGTATTTT. Protein sequence: CASSLVPSGRRTDTQYF.

The chain joins TRBV6-5 to TRBJ1-2, with 11 positions matching TRBD1. CDR3 length equals 16 residues. V lost 4 bases and J lost 8; bases outside the gene matches: 12. CDR1 and CDR2 (germline): MNHEY, SVGAGI. The CDR3 sequence: CASSSPLGTGGRGYTF. For the CDR3, the DNA is TGTGCCAGCAGTTCCCCCCTGGGGACAGGGGGACGAGGCTACACCTTC.

The chain carries TRBV27 and TRBJ2-7; 7 bases agree with TRBD2. Germline CDR1 is MNHEY and CDR2 is SMNVEV (reference sequence). Germline trimming cut 5 bases from V and 1 base from J; bases unmatched to any gene: 5. This CDR3 is 14 amino acids long. This CDR3 reads CASSREARSYEQYF. The CDR3 bases are TGTGCCAGCAGTCGGGAGGCCAGATCCTACGAGCAGTACTTC.

The genes are TRBV5-1 and TRBJ2-5, with a tentative D call TRBD2 (5 bases). Germline assignment: CDR1 SGHRS and CDR2 YFSETQ. The V gene lost 6 bases and the J gene lost 6 bases, with 15 bases spanning the gap. The CDR3 spans 13 residues. The CDR3 region has the DNA TGCGCCAGCAATCCGGGAAACTTACAGACCCAGTACTTC. Translation: CASNPGNLQTQYF.

This chain connects TRBV29-1 to TRBJ1-2, with a possible D match to TRBD1 (6 bases). Trimming removed 0 bases at V and 4 bases at J, with 9 bases between. The germline gives CDR1 SQVTM, CDR2 ANQGSEA. The CDR3 length is 13 residues. The CDR3 DNA reads TGCAGCGTTGAAGATAGCAGGGGCTATGGCTACACCTTC. It translates to CSVEDSRGYGYTF. Combining the CDR3 with reference TRBV29-1 and TRBJ1-2 gives the whole variable domain SAVISQKPSRDICQRGTSLTIQCQVDSQVTMMFWYRQQPGQSLTLIATANQGSEATYESGFVIDKFPISRPNLTFSTLTVSNMSPEDSSIYLCSVEDSRGYGYTFGSGTRLTVV.

The chain has TRBV5-1 and TRBJ2-2; 9 bases are a match to TRBD2. The CDR3 has 16 residues. CDR1 SGHRS and CDR2 YFSETQ come from the germline V gene. The V segment lost 4 bases and the J segment 7 bases; nucleotides outside the gene matches: 11. The CDR3 DNA reads TGCGCCAGCAGCCCCGGGACTAGCAATCGCGACGGGGAGCTGTTTTTT. The encoded protein is CASSPGTSNRDGELFF.

This clone has only a few counts. This chain connects TRBV5-6 to TRBJ2-3; perhaps TRBD1 as D (6 bases). The CDR3 is made up of 15 amino acids. V lost 0 bases to trimming and J lost 3 bases, with 11 bases between them. Germline V gives CDR1 SGHDT, CDR2 YYEEEE. The CDR3 DNA reads TGTGCCAGCAGCTTGGAGACAGGACCGACAGATACGCAGTATTTT. As protein: CASSLETGPTDTQYF.

This clone was detected only a few times. The gene calls are TRBV9 and TRBJ1-1; 7 nucleotides agree with TRBD1. Germline-derived CDR1 and CDR2 are SGDLS and YYNGEE. The CDR3 sequence is 16 residues long. The trim removed 0 bases at V and 0 bases at J, leaving 5 bases unmatched. CDR3 in DNA: TGTGCCAGCAGCGTAGCTGCGACAGGGCTGAACACTGAAGCTTTCTTT. Protein sequence: CASSVAATGLNTEAFF. Looking up the rest from reference TRBV9 and TRBJ1-1 gives the full variable domain: DSGVTQTPKHLITATGQRVTLRCSPRSGDLSVYWYQQSLDQGLQFLIQYYNGEERAKGNILERFSAQQFPDLHSELNLSSLELGDSALYFCASSVAATGLNTEAFFGQGTRLTVV.

The V gene is TRBV7-9, the J gene TRBJ1-4; no clear D gene. V was pared by 1 base and J by 1 base, with 13 bases between. This CDR3 has 17 amino acids. The V gene's germline CDR1 is SEHNR and CDR2 FQNEAQ (reference sequence). The DNA for the CDR3 is TGTGCCAGCAGCTTAGTTGAGGGCGCGGGAACTAATGAAAAACTGTTTTTT. The encoded protein is CASSLVEGAGTNEKLFF.

About this clone: The same CDR3 also results from other DNA sequences found in this sample. V and J are TRBV7-3 and TRBJ2-1, with 8 bases fitting TRBD1. V was pared by 3 bases and J by 0 bases, with 1 base of the junction left unmatched. In germline, CDR1 is SGHTA, CDR2 FQGTGA. The CDR3 is made up of 15 amino acids. CDR3 sequence (DNA): TGTGCCAGCAGCTTCACAGGGGGCTCCTACAATGAGCAGTTCTTC. Translation gives CASSFTGGSYNEQFF.

J is TRBJ2-1 and V is TRBV15, with 10 nucleotides matching TRBD1. The germline gives CDR1 LNHNV, CDR2 YYDKDF (reference sequence). This CDR3 contains 15 residues. The J segment lost 3 bases and the V segment lost 4 bases, leaving 3 bases of the junction unmatched. The CDR3 DNA sequence: TGTGCCACCAGCAAGGGACAGGGGTTCTACAATGAGCAGTTCTTC. Its protein is CATSKGQGFYNEQFF.

This clone was seen only once. The V gene is TRBV10-2, the J gene TRBJ2-3, with TRBD2 identical over 7 bases. The V segment lost 7 bases and the J segment 4 bases; nucleotides outside the gene matches: 14. The CDR3 sequence is 16 residues long. Germline CDR1 WSHSY, CDR2 SAAADI. The CDR3 here is CASNPGHAGAADTQYF. The CDR3, as DNA: TGCGCCAGCAACCCGGGCCATGCGGGAGCAGCAGATACGCAGTATTTT.

The J gene is TRBJ2-7, the V gene TRBV9; TRBD2 matches at 7 bases. This CDR3 has 16 amino acids. Germline CDR1 reads SGDLS; CDR2 reads YYNGEE. V dropped 4 bases and J dropped 3; count of bases not matched to a gene: 13. The CDR3 coding sequence is TGTGCCAGCAGCTCGCCCGGAAGTAGCGGGCGCTACGAGCAGTACTTC. Its protein is CASSSPGSSGRYEQYF.